This T cell receptor beta chain originates from a study of control samples from healthy donors and cancer patients. Some clones are missing from TCRdb's copy, which holds only in-frame ones; the method was immunoSEQ multiplex PCR. The table includes 110,000 to 150,000 clones, about 85% detected once. CDR3 size: 15 residues. The germline V and J ends were trimmed by 3 bases and 7 bases, with 15 bases remaining between them. CDR1 and CDR2 (germline): LNHDA, SQIVND (reference sequence). Material for sequencing was blood. The V and J genes are TRBV19 and TRBJ1-4; maybe TRBD1 (5 bases). The receptor was isolated from a woman under 40 in good health. The CDR3 coding sequence is TGTGCCAGTAGTATTGACAGCTTTGGATCTGAAAAACTGTTTTTT. Translation gives CASSIDSFGSEKLFF.